A single sample gave rise to the 28 T cell receptor beta chains below, sequenced in a study of shared clonotypes between healthy human individuals. Data came from immunoSEQ multiplex PCR; TCRdb stores just in-frame clones and leaves some out. The table records over a million clones, approximately 80% of them present only once. Input material: memory CD4+ T cells from PBMCs. This sample's subset: CD45RA-negative fraction. These receptors all stem from a man aged 18 to 29 in good health. Some clones in this sample may be carry-over from other donors' samples.

The chain couples TRBV10-2 to TRBJ1-5, with 8 nucleotides matching TRBD1. The CDR3 sequence is 15 residues long. CDR1 and CDR2 (germline): WSHSY, SAAADI. Unmatched junction bases numbered 12, after V lost 7 bases and J lost 7 bases. The CDR3 loop is CASKKSGQAEQPQHF. DNA of the CDR3: TGCGCCAGCAAAAAATCGGGACAGGCTGAACAGCCCCAGCATTTT.

The CDR3 coding sequence is TGTGCCATCAGGACCCGGGACAGGAACACTGAAGCTTTCTTT. It translates to CAIRTRDRNTEAFF. The rearrangement links TRBV10-3 to TRBJ1-1; 7 nucleotides line up with TRBD1. Unmatched junction bases numbered 5, after V lost 6 bases and J lost 1 base. Germline V CDR1 and CDR2: ENHRY, SYGVKD. CDR3 length equals 14 residues.

The chain has TRBV28 and TRBJ2-1, with TRBD2 matching over 12 bases. Germline V gene lookup returns CDR1 MDHEN and CDR2 SYDVKM. With 5 bases clipped from V and 1 base from J, the junction kept 3 bases outside the gene matches. The CDR3 is 16 amino acids. The CDR3 loop reads CASSPSGRASYNEQFF. CDR3 DNA: TGTGCCAGCAGTCCTAGCGGGAGGGCATCCTACAATGAGCAGTTCTTC.

The chain joins TRBV5-1 to TRBJ1-4; D not certain. Germline V gives CDR1 SGHRS, CDR2 YFSETQ. Trimming removed 5 bases from V and 8 bases from J, with 13 bases in between. The CDR3 is made up of 13 amino acids. The CDR3 loop is CASSQTLDEKLFF. DNA of the CDR3: TGCGCCAGCAGTCAAACCCTCGACGAAAAACTGTTTTTT.

The chain joins TRBV2 to TRBJ2-2, with TRBD1 matching over 10 bases. The junction had 11 bases not matched to a gene; V was cut back by 7 bases and J by 6 bases. Germline V gene sequence: CDR1 SNHLY, CDR2 FYNNEI. The CDR3 runs 16 residues. The CDR3 nucleotides are TGTGCCAGCATCAGAAGACAGGGGGCCGTGGCCGGGGAGCTGTTTTTT. Protein: CASIRRQGAVAGELFF. The full variable domain, with the rest looked up from reference TRBV2 and TRBJ2-2, is EPEVTQTPSHQVTQMGQEVILRCVPISNHLYFYWYRQILGQKVEFLVSFYNNEISEKSEIFDDQFSVERPDGSNFTLKIRSTKLEDSAMYFCASIRRQGAVAGELFFGEGSRLTVL.

This clone was found a few times. V is TRBV20-1 and J is TRBJ2-4, with D perhaps TRBD1 (5 bases). Trimming shortened V by 6 bases and J by 8 bases, and 11 bases separated the two germline ends. In germline, CDR1 is DFQATT, CDR2 SNEGSKA (reference sequence). The CDR3 is 11 residues long. CDR3 DNA: TGCAGTGCGGGGCCATGGGACATTCAGTACTTC. This codes for CSAGPWDIQYF.

The V call is TRBV5-5, the J call TRBJ2-7; 8 bases are a match to TRBD1. V lost 4 bases to trimming and J lost 2 bases; unmatched junction nucleotides: 5. The germline CDR1 and CDR2 sequences are SGHKS and YYEKEE (reference sequence). The CDR3 totals 14 residues. The CDR3 is CASSPGQATYEQYF. The DNA of the CDR3 is TGTGCCAGCAGCCCGGGACAGGCAACCTACGAGCAGTACTTC.

This clone was observed a handful of times. The chain has TRBV11-2 and TRBJ2-7; 9 nucleotides match TRBD2. This CDR3 has 13 amino acids. The ends lost 5 bases at V and 9 bases at J; junction bases unmatched: 8. Per germline, CDR1 SGHAT and CDR2 FQNNGV. CDR3 sequence reads: CASSPGTSQGQYF. CDR3 nucleotide sequence: TGTGCCAGCAGCCCCGGGACTAGCCAGGGGCAGTACTTC.

This chain links TRBV7-7 with TRBJ2-3, with 7 nucleotides matching TRBD1. Germline V gene sequence: CDR1 SSHAT, CDR2 FNYEAQ (reference sequence). Germline trimming cut 1 base from V and 4 bases from J; bases unmatched to any gene: 5. The CDR3 covers 15 residues. CDR3 nucleotide sequence: TGTGCCAGCAGCTTAGGCCGACAGGGTCCAGATACGCAGTATTTT. It codes for CASSLGRQGPDTQYF. Using reference TRBV7-7 and TRBJ2-3 for the parts outside the CDR3, the full variable domain is GAGVSQSPRYKVTKRGQDVTLRCDPISSHATLYWYQQALGQGPEFLTYFNYEAQPDKSGLPSDRFSAERPEGSISTLTIQRTEQRDSAMYRCASSLGRQGPDTQYFGPGTRLTVL.

V and J are TRBV6-6 and TRBJ2-5; TRBD1 agrees at 9 bases. After removal of 0 bases from V and 6 bases from J, the junction contained 5 bases not matched to a gene. This CDR3 has 15 amino acids. The V gene's germline CDR1 is MNHNY and CDR2 SVGAGI (reference sequence). The CDR3 DNA follows: TGTGCCAGCAGTTACTCGGGACAGGGAGGAAAGACCCAGTACTTC. This sequence encodes CASSYSGQGGKTQYF.

In this sample, this clone turned up a few times. The chain recombines TRBV19 with TRBJ1-1; 9 positions agree with TRBD1. Unmatched junction bases numbered 5, after V lost 9 bases and J lost 3 bases. The germline gives CDR1 LNHDA, CDR2 SQIVND (reference sequence). CDR3 size: 13 residues. The CDR3 DNA reads TGTGCCAGCTATAGACAGGGGGACACTGAAGCTTTCTTT. Translated: CASYRQGDTEAFF.

Of note for this clone: Different DNA sequences within this sample yield the same CDR3. The rearrangement links TRBV7-3 to TRBJ2-2, with D unresolved. Trimming stripped 1 base from V and 2 bases from J, with 5 bases between. CDR3 size: 14 residues. Germline V gene data show CDR1 as SGHTA and CDR2 as FQGTGA. CDR3 nucleotide sequence: TGTGCCAGCAGCTTAATTTCAAACACCGGGGAGCTGTTTTTT. This codes for CASSLISNTGELFF.

A single count supports this clone. CDR3 nucleotide sequence: TGTGCCTGGAGTTCGGCCGGGACTAGCGGGACAGCTGGTACGCAGTATTTT. Translated: CAWSSAGTSGTAGTQYF. V is TRBV30 and J is TRBJ2-3; 13 bases are shared with TRBD2. The CDR3 totals 17 residues. With V trimmed by 2 bases and J by 8 bases, 13 bases remained unmatched. Germline assignment: CDR1 GTSNPN and CDR2 SVGIG (reference sequence).

The chain combines TRBV2 with TRBJ2-7, with D perhaps TRBD1 (6 bases). Germline loops: CDR1 SNHLY, CDR2 FYNNEI. This CDR3 comprises 14 residues. Trimming pared 6 bases from V and 6 bases from J, leaving 18 bases between. The DNA for the CDR3 is TGTGCCAGCAGCGACCGGGACAATGACAGCGAGCAGTACTTC. It yields the protein CASSDRDNDSEQYF. Full variable domain (rest looked up from reference TRBV2 and TRBJ2-7): EPEVTQTPSHQVTQMGQEVILRCVPISNHLYFYWYRQILGQKVEFLVSFYNNEISEKSEIFDDQFSVERPDGSNFTLKIRSTKLEDSAMYFCASSDRDNDSEQYFGPGTRLTVT.

This rearrangement joins TRBV10-3 to TRBJ1-4; 7 nucleotides align to TRBD1. CDR3 length: 12 residues. From germline, CDR1 is ENHRY and CDR2 SYGVKD. V lost 3 bases and J lost 14; bases outside the gene matches: 6. Here the CDR3 reads CAISDRGERLFF. CDR3 sequence (DNA): TGTGCCATCAGTGACAGGGGGGAACGGCTGTTTTTT.

This clone was seen more than once but under ten times. The chain has TRBV10-2 and TRBJ1-5; D not resolved. This CDR3 contains 12 residues. V lost 4 bases to trimming and J lost 7 bases, with 8 bases between them. The germline V gene encodes CDR1 WSHSY and CDR2 SAAADI. CDR3 in amino acids: CASSGGDQPQHF. The CDR3 coding sequence is TGCGCCAGCAGTGGTGGCGACCAGCCCCAGCATTTT.

The genes are TRBV11-3 and TRBJ2-1; 11 bases map to TRBD1. Germline values: CDR1 SGHNT, CDR2 YENEEA. The junction had 10 bases not matched to a gene; V was cut back by 5 bases and J by 4 bases. The CDR3 consists of 17 residues. CDR3 sequence reads: CASSLKRGTGGYNEQFF. The CDR3 DNA sequence: TGTGCCAGCAGCCTAAAGCGAGGGACAGGGGGATACAATGAGCAGTTCTTC.

The chain uses TRBV9 and TRBJ2-3, with D hard to call. Trimming removed 0 bases from V and 0 bases from J, with 8 bases in between. The CDR3 covers 15 residues. Looked up from germline, CDR1 is SGDLS and CDR2 is YYNGEE. This CDR3 reads CASSVGYSSTDTQYF. CDR3 DNA: TGTGCCAGCAGCGTAGGCTACTCTAGCACAGATACGCAGTATTTT.

The gene calls are TRBV11-2 and TRBJ2-5; 16 nucleotides match TRBD2. Germline V gene data show CDR1 as SGHAT and CDR2 as FQNNGV. The CDR3 runs 18 residues. Trimming removed 5 bases from V and 5 bases from J; junction bases left unmatched: 11. Here the CDR3 reads CASSTGTSGRVTGETQYF. The CDR3 DNA reads as TGTGCCAGCAGCACCGGGACTAGCGGGAGGGTAACAGGGGAGACCCAGTACTTC.

In the case of this clone: This specimen includes other DNA sequences encoding the same CDR3. The V gene is TRBV5-1, the J gene TRBJ2-2; D remains ambiguous. The CDR3 totals 14 residues. The V end lost 0 bases, the J end lost 5 bases, and 8 bases lay between the germline ends. Germline V lookup: CDR1 SGHRS, CDR2 YFSETQ. The CDR3, as DNA: TGCGCCAGCAGCTTGGAGGGTTTGACCGGGGAGCTGTTTTTT. Its translation: CASSLEGLTGELFF.

The genes are TRBV11-2 and TRBJ1-2, with unresolved D. Germline CDR1 reads SGHAT; CDR2 reads FQNNGV. The V end lost 5 bases, the J end lost 0 bases, and 10 bases lay between the germline ends. The length of the CDR3 is 14 residues. CDR3: CASSQSRSNYGYTF. The CDR3 region has the DNA TGTGCCAGCAGCCAAAGTCGCTCTAACTATGGCTACACCTTC.

The chain uses TRBV5-6 and TRBJ1-2, with D tentatively TRBD1 (6 bases). The CDR3 extends over 14 amino acids. Germline CDR1 is SGHDT and CDR2 is YYEEEE. V was clipped by 4 bases and J by 8 bases, with 18 bases between them. The CDR3 DNA reads TGTGCCAGCAGCAGCTTACAGGGAGAGGGCGGCTACACCTTC. Amino acids: CASSSLQGEGGYTF. Complete variable domain (other parts from reference TRBV5-6 and TRBJ1-2): DAGVTQSPTHLIKTRGQQVTLRCSPKSGHDTVSWYQQALGQGPQFIFQYYEEEERQRGNFPDRFSGHQFPNYSSELNVNALLLGDSALYLCASSSLQGEGGYTFGSGTRLTVV.

This clone was seen only a few times. This sample also contains other DNA sequences that code for the same CDR3. This chain joins TRBV7-3 and TRBJ2-3; D is unclear. The CDR3 sequence is 16 residues long. V lost 0 bases and J lost 0, with 10 bases in between. CDR1 is SGHTA, CDR2 FQGTGA, per germline. The CDR3 DNA reads as TGTGCCAGCAGCTTAACGCCCAACCCTAGCACAGATACGCAGTATTTT. It codes for CASSLTPNPSTDTQYF.

The V call is TRBV29-1, the J call TRBJ2-5; maybe TRBD1 (5 bases). The CDR3 has 11 residues. V was trimmed by 7 bases and J by 5 bases, leaving 11 bases between them. Looked up from germline, CDR1 is SQVTM and CDR2 is ANQGSEA. CDR3: CSALGLETQYF. Written as DNA, the CDR3 is TGCAGCGCCTTGGGGCTCGAGACCCAGTACTTC.

The chain joins TRBV20-1 to TRBJ2-1; no reliable D call. The V gene lost 6 bases and the J gene lost 10 bases, with 13 bases spanning the gap. CDR3 length: 11 residues. CDR1 is DFQATT, CDR2 SNEGSKA, per germline (reference sequence). The CDR3 coding sequence is TGCAGTGCACCACATGGGGTAGAGCAGTTCTTC. This gives the protein CSAPHGVEQFF.

This clone was found a few times. The chain's CDR3 is CARVGDPSSYEQYF. The DNA of the CDR3 is TGTGCCAGGGTGGGGGATCCGAGCTCCTACGAGCAGTACTTC. The rearrangement links TRBV27 to TRBJ2-7, with D perhaps TRBD1 or TRBD2 (5 bases each). CDR1 is MNHEY and CDR2 is SMNVEV in the germline V gene (reference sequence). This CDR3 contains 14 residues. V was shortened by 9 bases and J by 0 bases, with 15 bases between the two germline ends.

The chain joins TRBV7-9 to TRBJ2-1, with a possible D match to TRBD1 (5 bases). V dropped 5 bases and J dropped 6 bases, with 17 bases sitting between them. CDR1 and CDR2 (germline): SEHNR, FQNEAQ (reference sequence). The CDR3 extends over 15 amino acids. The CDR3 protein is CASSPTRGAPNEQFF. Written as DNA, the CDR3 is TGTGCCAGCAGCCCGACCCGTGGGGCCCCCAATGAGCAGTTCTTC.

The chain combines TRBV9 with TRBJ2-1; a weak D match, TRBD1 (5 bases). Germline values: CDR1 SGDLS, CDR2 YYNGEE. Trimming took 4 bases from V and 3 from J, leaving 14 bases between them. CDR3 length: 15 residues. The DNA for the CDR3 is TGTGCCAGCAGCCCCCGGTGGGGCAGCTACAATGAGCAGTTCTTC. It encodes CASSPRWGSYNEQFF.